A single sample gave rise to the 5 T cell receptor beta chains below, sequenced in a study of T cell repertoires in cytomegalovirus infection. TCRdb re-called the reads through MiXCR, storing one row per CDR3 protein. The repertoire includes about 310,000 distinct CDR3 sequences, 25% of them detected once, and more than 10% sits in the top ten. For these receptors, no antigen is known. The input for sequencing was cultured PBMCs, taken from culture after CMV antigen stimulation. Source of these receptors: a human donor in good health (CMV status not recorded). Some clones in this sample may be carry-over from other donors' samples.

This clonotype has more than one count but fewer than ten. The chain combines TRBV6-2 or TRBV6-3 with TRBJ2-7; tentatively, D is TRBD2 (5 bases). V was shortened by 5 bases and J by 2 bases, with 16 bases between the two germline ends. Germline V gives CDR1 MNHEY, CDR2 SVGEGT. This CDR3 has 15 residues. The CDR3 coding sequence is TGTGCCAGCAGTGGCCGGGATCGCGGAGCCTACGAGCAGTACTTC. It codes for CASSGRDRGAYEQYF.

This clonotype was picked up a small number of times. The gene calls are TRBV7-8 and TRBJ1-5, with D perhaps matching TRBD1 (5 bases). This CDR3 spans 16 amino acids. V lost 0 bases and J lost 2, with 11 bases in between. CDR1 and CDR2 from the germline V gene are SGHVS and FQNEAQ. CDR3 nucleotides: TGTGCCAGCAGCTTAGCCCGGGGCCGGGGCAATCAGCCCCAGCATTTT. Its protein is CASSLARGRGNQPQHF.

V is TRBV12-5 and J is TRBJ1-5; D not certain. The CDR3 is 12 amino acids. The germline V and J ends were trimmed by 2 bases and 5 bases, with 4 bases remaining between them. Germline V gives CDR1 LGHNT, CDR2 FRNRAP. Written as DNA, the CDR3 is TGTGCTAGTGGTTTGCCAGATCAGCCCCAGCATTTT. This translates into CASGLPDQPQHF.

The sample holds a few counts of this clonotype. The V gene is TRBV5-6, the J gene TRBJ1-2; D is unclear. V lost 4 bases to trimming and J lost 7 bases, with 14 bases between them. Looked up from germline, CDR1 is SGHDT and CDR2 is YYEEEE. The CDR3 sequence is 13 residues long. The CDR3 DNA reads as TGTGCCAGCAGCCGACCGGGAGCCGGTGGCTACACCTTC. It specifies CASSRPGAGGYTF.

This clonotype occurred a few times. V and J are TRBV28 and TRBJ2-6; 10 bases align to TRBD1. Germline V CDR1 and CDR2: MDHEN, SYDVKM. J gave up 4 bases and V 7 bases, and 16 bases lay outside the gene matches. This CDR3 region has 19 residues. The CDR3 spells CASTRGAGQGSLGANVLTF. For the CDR3, the DNA is TGTGCCAGCACCCGAGGAGCGGGACAGGGGTCTCTCGGGGCCAACGTCCTGACTTTC.